This T cell receptor beta chain is from a study of cytomegalovirus exposure and HLA in healthy donors. Regarding the study as a whole: TCR beta V- and J-gene trimming, according to a later analysis, was linked to a missense DCLRE1C variant.

PCR amplification relied on 60 Vbeta primers (plus 13 Jbeta primers). Produced via immunoSEQ multiplex PCR; TCRdb's table is partial and in-frame only. The sample lists a few hundred thousand clones, about 78% occurring once. Regarding this clone: Its specificity is not known.

This CDR3 is built from 15 residues. Per germline, CDR1 MNHEY and CDR2 SVGAGI. The ends were cut back, 2 bases at V and 4 bases at J, with 15 bases in the middle. Sequenced input: PBMCs. This rearrangement joins TRBV6-5 to TRBJ2-7, with D possibly TRBD2 on 6 matching bases. This clonotype was sampled from a young woman in good health and CMV-seronegative. The CDR3 loop reads CASSYSYGGAYEQYF. The CDR3 region has the DNA TGTGCCAGCAGTTACAGCTACGGAGGGGCTTACGAGCAGTACTTC.